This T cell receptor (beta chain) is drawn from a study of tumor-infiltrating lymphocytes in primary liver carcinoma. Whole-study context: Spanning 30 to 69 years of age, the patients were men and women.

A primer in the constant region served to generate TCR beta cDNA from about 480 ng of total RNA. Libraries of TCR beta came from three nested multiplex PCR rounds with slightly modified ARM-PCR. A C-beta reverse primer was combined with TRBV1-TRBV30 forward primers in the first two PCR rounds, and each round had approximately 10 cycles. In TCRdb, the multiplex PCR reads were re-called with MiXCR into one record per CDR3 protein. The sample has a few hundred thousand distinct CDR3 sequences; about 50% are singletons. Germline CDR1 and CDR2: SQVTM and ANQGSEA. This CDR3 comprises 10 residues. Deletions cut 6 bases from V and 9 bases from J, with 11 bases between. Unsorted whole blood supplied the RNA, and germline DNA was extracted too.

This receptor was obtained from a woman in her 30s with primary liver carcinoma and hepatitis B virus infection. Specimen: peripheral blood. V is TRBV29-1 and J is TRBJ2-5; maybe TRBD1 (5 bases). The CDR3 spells CSVGCRAQYF. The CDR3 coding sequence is TGCAGCGTGGGATGCAGGGCCCAGTACTTC.